This T cell receptor beta chain was recorded in a study of blood T cell repertoires in COVID-19 (TCRdb year 2020). In the study overall: Samples from collaborators originated in the United States, Italy and Spain and spanned both the acute and convalescent phases of COVID-19. Subjects who had been exposed to COVID-19, were actively infected with it, or had recovered from it provided the deeply sampled blood TCRbeta repertoires that made up the dataset. The material from the prospective study consisted of cDNA or gDNA derived from T cells, B-cell-depleted T cells, or PBMCs. The sample metadata nearly always contained a de-identified subject ID, COVID-19 status, age in years and sex. The samples were drawn from two sources: the first 160 participants of the ongoing ImmuneRACE study, and fewer than 1,500 subjects contributed by 6 global collaborators. A freely available public database, intended as a resource for researchers studying the immune response to SARS-CoV-2, is where the repertoires were released. Where available, HLA class I and class II types were obtained from metadata supplied by the sample provider rather than from assay-based typing. Here is what the overall study found, with its caveats: How much clinical and demographic metadata was included differed by source and by participant, and the metadata was provided uncurated.

TCRbeta CDR3 regions were amplified from genomic DNA by means of the immunoSEQ Assay, a bias-controlled multiplex PCR. Per the original workflow: The number of nucleated cells in each sample was estimated from the amplification of reference gene primers within the assay. Sequence reads were collapsed and filtered to measure the absolute abundance of every unique TCRbeta CDR3 rearrangement. Productive Simpson clonality was computed per sample as the square root of Simpson's diversity index over productive rearrangements. TCRdb holds this immuneACCESS table with in-frame rearrangements only. Some clones are missing; in checked studies, unresolved V genes explain under half, and the rest has no known cause. The V and J calls and the clone size are those of that table, but D and trimming were determined from the DNA. Within this sample are 180,000 or so clones, with approximately 90% of them counted one time only. The ten largest make up around 3.5% of the sample.

Taken from the germline V gene, the CDR1 and CDR2 loops are MGHRA and YSYEKL. The CDR3 spans 18 residues, from the cysteine through the phenylalanine. Only the CDR3 part of the read is kept: 54 bases, read in frame from the first base. V lost 0 bases and J lost 1 base; the stretch between them is 17 bases long. Whole blood was collected in K2EDTA tubes by collaborating institutions according to the institutions' own protocols. Collaborator samples were shipped for TCRbeta analysis as frozen whole blood, isolated PBMCs, or DNA extracted from either sample type. As regards this clone: There is no known antigen for this receptor. One base away there is no much larger clone; base qualities are not given.

This TCR derives from a man between 18 and 29 years old with active or convalescent COVID-19. The chain employs TRBV4-1 and TRBJ2-3, and possibly TRBD1, on 5 matching bases. The source material was peripheral blood. The encoded CDR3 is CASSQETVTALCTDTQYF. In nucleotides, the sequence is TGCGCCAGCAGCCAAGAGACAGTTACAGCTCTTTGCACAGATACGCAGTATTTT.